The sequence of this T cell receptor beta chain was determined in a study of beta chain features in type 1 diabetes. Findings of the study overall: Cells with high TCR expression could be over-represented by cDNA sequencing. Shorter TCRB CDR3s, moderately but significantly so, were found in Type 1 diabetes patients in all four CD4+ subsets.

The CDR3 runs 14 residues. V shed 4 bases, J shed 9 bases, and the junction held 4 bases outside the gene matches. Per the germline V gene, CDR1 is LGHNA and CDR2 is YSLEER. Concerning this clone: The antigen remains undetermined.

Sequencing targeted expressed TCRB transcripts, as all isolated RNA had been reverse transcribed. Only in-frame clones appear in the TCRdb table, and some are missing; sequencing was by immunoSEQ multiplex PCR. The top ten clones hold around 0.12% of a sample with about 650,000 clones, approximately 13% of them seen once. Sequenced material: naive CD4+ T cells from blood. This TCR derives from a man aged 25 to 40 with type 1 diabetes. V usage is TRBV4-3 and J usage is TRBJ1-6; 9 positions match TRBD1. The CDR3 coding sequence is TGCGCCAGCAGCCGAGAACAGGGGGCTTCACCCCTCCACTTT. It specifies CASSREQGASPLHF.